This section outlines one T cell receptor (beta chain) sequence together with its context. Its target is unknown. Method: immunoSEQ multiplex PCR; TCRdb's copy keeps in-frame clones and lacks some. The sample lists about 85,000 clones; under 95% were seen once. This specimen comes from a study of graft-versus-host responses after intestinal transplantation. Germline CDR1 reads SGHTS; CDR2 reads YDEGEE. This CDR3 has 18 amino acids. V gave up 1 base and J gave up 0 bases, with 16 bases separating them. Findings and caveats of the study: Early post-transplant HvG declines showed an association with peak circulating GvH clone levels. Among recipient marrow samples, GvH clones were found; some appeared first in ileum or blood. Graft-versus-host to host-versus-graft clonal ratios in allografts were high in patients with graft-donor T cell macrochimerism.

This clonotype was obtained from a human donor who was the organ donor for an intestinal transplant. This specimen consisted of unstimulated CD8+ T cells sorted from spleen or lymph node cells, obtained before transplant. The chain carries TRBV5-8 and TRBJ2-2, with a possible D match to TRBD2 (6 bases). CDR3 sequence (DNA): TGTGCCAGCAGCTTGTTGGGGGGTAGGACTACGAACACCGGGGAGCTGTTTTTT. As protein: CASSLLGGRTTNTGELFF.